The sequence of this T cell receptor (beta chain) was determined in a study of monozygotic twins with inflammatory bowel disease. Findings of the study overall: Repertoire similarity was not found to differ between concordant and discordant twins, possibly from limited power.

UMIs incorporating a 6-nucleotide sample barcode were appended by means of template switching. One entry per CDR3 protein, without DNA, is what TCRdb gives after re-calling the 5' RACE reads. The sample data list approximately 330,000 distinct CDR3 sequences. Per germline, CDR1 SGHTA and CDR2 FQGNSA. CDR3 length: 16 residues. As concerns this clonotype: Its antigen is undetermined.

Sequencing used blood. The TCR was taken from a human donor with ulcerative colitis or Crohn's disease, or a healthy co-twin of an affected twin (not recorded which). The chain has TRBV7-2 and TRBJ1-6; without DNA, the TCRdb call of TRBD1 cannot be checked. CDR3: CASSPGDRLGVSPLHF.